The 2 T cell receptor beta chains given below trace back to one sample, sequenced in a study of tumor-infiltrating lymphocytes in localized non-small cell lung cancer. Measured with immunoSEQ multiplex PCR; TCRdb has only the in-frame clones, and not every one. The sample lists roughly 14,000 clones, more than 60% seen once, with roughly 4.5% in the top ten. The sample comprised lung tumor tissue. The receptor set was obtained from a human donor with non-small cell lung cancer.

The V gene is TRBV7-6, the J gene TRBJ2-2; TRBD2 aligns across 13 bases. Trimming took 7 bases from V and 3 from J; bases not matched to a gene: 5. CDR1 SGHVS and CDR2 FNYEAQ come from the germline V gene. This CDR3 is 16 amino acids long. The CDR3 DNA reads as TGTGCCAGCACCGAACTAGCGGGAGGGTACACCGGGGAGCTGTTTTTT. Its translation: CASTELAGGYTGELFF.

This chain uses TRBV5-1 with TRBJ1-2, with 9 bases fitting TRBD1. V shed 0 bases and J 8 bases; nucleotides not matched to a gene: 8. The germline V gene has CDR1 SGHRS and CDR2 YFSETQ. The CDR3 loop spans 15 amino acids. The CDR3 DNA reads as TGCGCCAGCAGCTTGGGGGTCACAGGGGGCTCGGGCTACACCTTC. Protein sequence: CASSLGVTGGSGYTF.